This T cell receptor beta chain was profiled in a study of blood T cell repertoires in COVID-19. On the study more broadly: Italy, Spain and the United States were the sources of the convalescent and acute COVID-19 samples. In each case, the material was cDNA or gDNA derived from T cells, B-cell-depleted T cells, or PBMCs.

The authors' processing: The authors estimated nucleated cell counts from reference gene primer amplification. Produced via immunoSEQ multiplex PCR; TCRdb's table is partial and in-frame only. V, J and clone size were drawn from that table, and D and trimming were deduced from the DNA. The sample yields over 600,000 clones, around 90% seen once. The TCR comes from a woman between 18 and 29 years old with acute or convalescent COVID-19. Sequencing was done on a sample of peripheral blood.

The CDR3: CASSLDRGANEKLFF. Written as DNA, the CDR3 is TGTGCCAGCAGTTTGGACAGGGGGGCTAATGAAAAACTGTTTTTT. The genes are TRBV28 and TRBJ1-4; 10 positions agree with TRBD1. V lost 3 bases to trimming and J lost 3 bases; unmatched junction nucleotides: 1. Germline V gene sequence: CDR1 MDHEN, CDR2 SYDVKM. The CDR3 length is 15 residues.